This T cell receptor (beta chain) is from a study of molecular identifiers for immune sequencing clone quantification. This clonotype was picked up many times. Antigen specificity is unknown. Input for naive CD8 libraries was roughly 17,000 to 1,000,000 sorted cells; the RNA fraction used was 10%, 30% or 50%. Naive CD8 T cells were sorted as CD8+CD4-CCR7+CD45RA+. TCRdb analysed the PCR reads with MiXCR anew, one entry per CDR3 protein. The sample lists under 650,000 distinct CDR3 sequences; nearly 20% were seen once. Study-wide results and caveats: Over 99% of effector molecules, but under 1% in naive cells, were held by clones with more than 20 RNA copies.

Sequencing was carried out using naive CD8+ T cells from blood, with Jurkat cell RNA spiked in. Subset meaning: FACS-sorted CD8+CD4-CCR7+CD45RA+ naive T cells. This receptor was obtained from a human donor in good health. Some libraries in this study had Jurkat cell RNA spiked in.

CDR3 protein: CASSPTRPADQETQYF. The CDR3 bases are TGTGCCAGCAGCCCGACCCGACCAGCGGACCAAGAGACCCAGTACTTC. The rearrangement uses TRBV11-2 and TRBJ2-5; possibly TRBD2 for D (5 bases). V gave up 5 bases and J gave up 0 bases, with 16 bases separating them. The CDR3 contains 16 residues. The germline V gene encodes CDR1 SGHAT and CDR2 FQNNGV.